The 20 T cell receptor beta chains below all came from one sample that was sequenced in a study of blood T cell repertoires in COVID-19. Produced via immunoSEQ multiplex PCR; TCRdb's table is partial and in-frame only. The repertoire consists of over 200,000 clones, with about nine tenths occurring once and the leading ten covering 15% to 17%. What was sequenced was PBMCs or T cells enriched from blood (not recorded which). The receptors stem from a man aged 18 to 29 who had recovered from COVID-19.

The chain carries TRBV6-5 and TRBJ2-4; TRBD1 aligns across 10 bases. CDR1 is MNHEY and CDR2 is SVGAGI in the germline V gene. The CDR3 extends over 13 amino acids. Trimming at V came to 4 bases and at J to 6 bases, leaving 0 bases not matched to a gene. The CDR3 DNA is TGTGCCAGCAGTTGGGACAGGGGAAACATTCAGTACTTC. It yields the protein CASSWDRGNIQYF.

The chain is built from TRBV3-1 (or the pseudogene TRBV3-2) and TRBJ2-7; 10 bases are a match to TRBD2. Trimming cost V 0 bases and J 7 bases; bases outside gene matches: 9. The CDR3 sequence is 16 residues long. CDR1 is LGHDT, CDR2 YNNKEL, per germline (reference sequence). The CDR3 loop reads CASSQDRLAGAPEQYF. As DNA, the CDR3 is TGTGCCAGCAGCCAAGATAGGCTAGCGGGAGCTCCTGAGCAGTACTTC.

The gene calls are TRBV30 and TRBJ1-5; 11 positions match TRBD1. The CDR3 extends over 13 amino acids. In germline, CDR1 is GTSNPN, CDR2 SVGIG (reference sequence). Losses at the gene ends were 7 bases for V and 2 bases for J; bases not matched to a gene: 1. CDR3 coding DNA: TGTGCCTCGGGACAGGGGGGCAATCAGCCCCAGCATTTT. Residues: CASGQGGNQPQHF.

The chain recombines TRBV27 with TRBJ2-7; 7 nucleotides line up with TRBD2. Germline V gene sequence: CDR1 MNHEY, CDR2 SMNVEV (reference sequence). The CDR3 is 14 residues long. V was clipped by 8 bases and J by 9 bases; unmatched bases: 16. The CDR3 loop is CASAPGRATMGQYF. The DNA for the CDR3 is TGTGCCAGCGCCCCAGGGAGGGCAACTATGGGGCAGTACTTC.

The chain employs TRBV7-9 and TRBJ2-5; no definite D call. In germline, CDR1 is SEHNR, CDR2 FQNEAQ (reference sequence). Trimming took 2 bases from V and 1 from J, leaving 8 bases between them. The CDR3 consists of 14 residues. The CDR3 is CASSLMQAQETQYF. CDR3 bases: TGTGCCAGCAGCTTAATGCAGGCCCAAGAGACCCAGTACTTC.

In regard to this clone: Other DNA sequences within the sample encode an identical CDR3. The genes are TRBV28 and TRBJ1-1; TRBD1 matches 9 bases. With V trimmed by 6 bases and J by 6 bases, 5 bases remained unmatched. Per germline, CDR1 MDHEN and CDR2 SYDVKM. The CDR3 extends over 13 amino acids. The CDR3 reads CASRSGQGAEAFF. The CDR3 DNA reads as TGTGCCAGCAGGTCGGGACAGGGAGCTGAAGCTTTCTTT.

CDR3 sequence reads: CASLTGGTEAFF. CDR3 nucleotides: TGTGCCAGCCTCACGGGGGGCACTGAAGCTTTCTTT. This chain links TRBV6-5 with TRBJ1-1; D is perhaps TRBD1 (5 bases). The CDR3 runs 12 residues. Germline CDR1 is MNHEY and CDR2 is SVGAGI. V dropped 8 bases and J dropped 4 bases, with 11 bases sitting between them.

The chain recombines TRBV5-4 with TRBJ1-4; D remains unclear. This CDR3 comprises 15 residues. With 0 bases removed from V and 2 bases from J, the gap between germline ends came to 8 bases. Germline CDR1 SGHNT, CDR2 YYREEE (reference sequence). CDR3 sequence (DNA): TGTGCCAGCAGCTTGGATCCGGGGACTAATGAAAAACTGTTTTTT. Its translation: CASSLDPGTNEKLFF. The entire variable domain, with the rest obtained from reference TRBV5-4 and TRBJ1-4, is as follows: ETGVTQSPTHLIKTRGQQVTLRCSSQSGHNTVSWYQQALGQGPQFIFQYYREEENGRGNFPPRFSGLQFPNYSSELNVNALELDDSALYLCASSLDPGTNEKLFFGSGTQLSVL.

V is TRBV5-1 and J is TRBJ2-7; 7 bases agree with TRBD1. The V gene's germline CDR1 is SGHRS and CDR2 YFSETQ. This CDR3 comprises 15 residues. V lost 4 bases, J lost 2 bases, and 9 bases stayed unmatched. The CDR3 protein is CASSPGDSSPYEQYF. The DNA for the CDR3 is TGCGCCAGCAGCCCCGGGGACAGTAGTCCCTACGAGCAGTACTTC. Full variable domain (rest looked up from reference TRBV5-1 and TRBJ2-7): KAGVTQTPRYLIKTRGQQVTLSCSPISGHRSVSWYQQTPGQGLQFLFEYFSETQRNKGNFPGRFSGRQFSNSRSEMNVSTLELGDSALYLCASSPGDSSPYEQYFGPGTRLTVT.

V usage is TRBV29-1 and J usage is TRBJ1-4; 9 nucleotides match TRBD1. Germline V gene sequence: CDR1 SQVTM, CDR2 ANQGSEA. V was clipped by 6 bases and J by 15 bases; unmatched bases: 14. This CDR3 comprises 13 residues. The CDR3 sequence is CSVDVLGTGCVFF. CDR3 nucleotide sequence: TGCAGCGTGGACGTCCTCGGGACAGGGTGTGTGTTTTTT.

This rearrangement joins TRBV11-3 to TRBJ2-7; tentative D call: TRBD2 (6 bases). Germline V CDR1 and CDR2: SGHNT, YENEEA. The CDR3 extends over 16 amino acids. V gave up 6 bases and J gave up 3 bases, with 21 bases separating them. Written as DNA, the CDR3 is TGTGCCAGCAGTCAAGGCGGACTAAGCGGATTCTACGAGCAGTACTTC. This gives the protein CASSQGGLSGFYEQYF.

As concerns this clone: An end of the junction does not agree with germline; a read error may underlie this. The rearrangement joins TRBV5-8 to TRBJ2-2; no definite D call. CDR1 SGHTS and CDR2 YDEGEE come from the germline V gene. The length of the CDR3 is 12 residues. The CDR3 loop reads CASSYNTRELFF. In nucleotides, the CDR3 is TGTGCCAGCAGTTACAACACCAGGGAGCTGTTTTTT. The entire variable domain, with the rest obtained from reference TRBV5-8 and TRBJ2-2, is as follows: EAGVTQSPTHLIKTRGQQATLRCSPISGHTSVYWYQQALGLGLQFLLWYDEGEERNRGNFPPRFSGRQFPNYSSELNVNALELEDSALYLCASSYNTRELFFGEGSRLTVL.

The V and J genes are TRBV3-1 (or the pseudogene TRBV3-2) and TRBJ1-1, with 9 bases aligning to TRBD1. In germline, CDR1 is LGHDT, CDR2 YNNKEL (reference sequence). V was clipped by 6 bases and J by 5 bases; unmatched bases: 4. This CDR3 contains 13 residues. CDR3 coding DNA: TGTGCCAGCAGTCGACAGGGGGGAACTGAAGCTTTCTTT. Its protein product is CASSRQGGTEAFF.

The chain employs TRBV7-8 and TRBJ2-1; TRBD1 agrees at 8 bases. Germline-derived CDR1 and CDR2 are SGHVS and FQNEAQ. V trimming: 5 bases; J trimming: 7 bases; junction bases outside the gene matches: 10. CDR3 length: 15 amino acids. The CDR3 DNA follows: TGTGCCAGCAGCATCCCCGGGACAGGTAGGAATGAGCAGTTCTTC. Its translation: CASSIPGTGRNEQFF.

This clone was observed a single time. The V call is TRBV3-1 (or the pseudogene TRBV3-2), the J call TRBJ2-3; 10 bases agree with TRBD2. V shed 7 bases, J shed 3 bases, and the junction held 1 base outside the gene matches. Germline V gene lookup returns CDR1 LGHDT and CDR2 YNNKEL (reference sequence). The CDR3 contains 13 residues. The CDR3 sequence is CASTSGSTDTQYF. The CDR3 coding sequence is TGTGCCAGCACTAGCGGGAGTACAGATACGCAGTATTTT.

This chain joins TRBV9 and TRBJ2-3; D uncertain. V lost 4 bases and J lost 2, with 14 bases in between. Per germline, CDR1 SGDLS and CDR2 YYNGEE. The CDR3 runs to 15 residues. The chain's CDR3 is CASSSRRRNTDTQYF. The CDR3 bases are TGTGCCAGCAGCTCCCGCCGCAGGAACACAGATACGCAGTATTTT.

The J gene is TRBJ2-1, the V gene TRBV15, with TRBD1 as a possible D gene (6 bases). Germline-derived CDR1 and CDR2 are LNHNV and YYDKDF (reference sequence). The length of the CDR3 is 15 residues. The V gene lost 0 bases and the J gene lost 4 bases, with 10 bases spanning the gap. CDR3 in DNA: TGTGCCACCAGCAGAGATATAGGACAGTACAATGAGCAGTTCTTC. As protein: CATSRDIGQYNEQFF.

The chain has TRBV3-1 (or the pseudogene TRBV3-2) and TRBJ1-6; 7 positions agree with TRBD1. The CDR3 spans 15 residues. Germline values: CDR1 LGHDT, CDR2 YNNKEL (reference sequence). The ends lost 0 bases at V and 14 bases at J; junction bases unmatched: 10. CDR3 bases: TGTGCCAGCAGCCAAGATAGCCAGGGGGTTGGGGCCCTCCACTTT. Protein product: CASSQDSQGVGALHF.

CDR3 sequence: CASSELREWNNEQFF. CDR3 nucleotides: TGCGCCAGCAGTGAGTTGAGGGAATGGAACAATGAGCAGTTCTTC. The chain has TRBV10-2 and TRBJ2-1, with a weak D call TRBD2 (5 bases). Germline-derived CDR1 and CDR2 are WSHSY and SAAADI. The CDR3 runs 15 residues. V was shortened by 1 base and J by 5 bases, with 12 bases between the two germline ends.

The chain combines TRBV4-1 with TRBJ2-1; D call uncertain. Trimming stripped 1 base from V and 0 bases from J, with 13 bases between. The CDR3 covers 17 residues. CDR1 and CDR2 (germline): MGHRA, YSYEKL. CDR3 loop: CASSQVPGLSSYNEQFF. The CDR3, as DNA: TGCGCCAGCAGCCAAGTACCCGGGTTGAGCTCCTACAATGAGCAGTTCTTC.